The T cell receptor (beta chain) under discussion was sequenced for a study of PD-L1 blockade in urothelial cancer. For the study at large: Once treatment had started, blood was analyzed at 3 weeks (second dose) and again at 6 weeks.

Germline-derived CDR1 and CDR2 are GTSNPN and SVGIG (reference sequence). CDR3 length equals 15 residues. Trimming shortened V by 1 base and J by 0 bases, and 10 bases separated the two germline ends. The method was immunoSEQ multiplex PCR; TCRdb's version includes in-frame clones alone and lacks a portion of them. The profile shows tens of thousands of clones, 90% of them singletons. The rearrangement links TRBV30 to TRBJ2-1; D is undetermined. The clonotype was recovered from a man aged 55 to 69 with urothelial cancer. The sequenced sample was PBMCs, obtained around atezolizumab (anti-PD-L1) treatment. For the CDR3, the DNA is TGTGCCTGGAGTGAATTGAGTACCTCCTACAATGAGCAGTTCTTC. Its translation: CAWSELSTSYNEQFF. Complete variable domain (other parts from reference TRBV30 and TRBJ2-1): SQTIHQWPATLVQPVGSPLSLECTVEGTSNPNLYWYRQAAGRGLQLLFYSVGIGQISSEVPQNLSASRPQDRQFILSSKKLLLSDSGFYLCAWSELSTSYNEQFFGPGTRLTVL.